This entry describes one T cell receptor beta chain. The antigen remains unidentified. This entry comes from a study of graft-versus-host responses after intestinal transplantation. Sequencing used immunoSEQ multiplex PCR; TCRdb keeps in-frame clones, though not all of them. The sample has roughly 7,300 clones; less than 98% are singletons. Study-wide results and caveats: GvH clones detected in recipient marrow included some appearing first in ileum or blood.

Trimming at V came to 0 bases and at J to 4 bases, leaving 0 bases not matched to a gene. This CDR3 comprises 14 residues. Germline lookup yields CDR1 SGDLS and CDR2 YYNGEE. The chain joins TRBV9 to TRBJ2-7; 11 bases align to TRBD2. The receptor comes from a human patient who received an intestinal transplant, so some T cells may come from the graft donor. Specimen: PBMCs, collected 23 days after intestinal transplant. CDR3 sequence: CASSVGLAGYEQYF. The CDR3 DNA sequence: TGTGCCAGCAGCGTAGGACTAGCGGGGTACGAGCAGTACTTC.